This TCR beta chain was captured by sequencing in a study of T cell repertoires in cytomegalovirus infection. CDR3 length equals 13 residues. In germline, CDR1 is MDHEN, CDR2 SYDVKM. This clonotype occurred a few times. Its target is unknown. A read error may account for a junction end that differs from germline. MiXCR, run by TCRdb on the reads, gives a single entry per CDR3 protein. The table records about 300,000 distinct CDR3 sequences, roughly 26% of them present only once. Study-level findings and limits: CMV carriers having the relevant HLA were flagged by cumulative public TCR beta family frequency.

Sequencing was carried out using PBMCs. The receptor was derived from a human donor in good health (CMV status not recorded). Some clones in this sample may be carry-over from other donors' samples. J is TRBJ2-1 and V is TRBV28, with TRBD2 as a possible D gene (6 bases). CDR3 DNA sequence: TGTGCCAGCAGTTGGACGGGGGATCTAGGTTGGATCTTC. Encoded protein: CASSWTGDLGWIF.